This T cell receptor beta chain was observed in a study of OX40 agonist ivuxolimab in advanced cancers. With regard to the full study: Ivuxolimab, which targeted the costimulatory receptor OX40 (CD134), was an agonistic, fully human IgG2 monoclonal antibody. Intravenous ivuxolimab was administered to patients every 2 weeks at six dose levels: 0.01, 0.1, 0.3, 1.5, 3 and 10 mg/kg. Of the 50 to 55 dose-escalation patients, hepatocellular carcinoma was present in about 20, melanoma in some 15, renal cell carcinoma in 9 and head and neck cancer in 9. In the dose-escalation cohort, 82.7% of patients were male, and the mean age was approximately 60 years, with a range of about 23 to 85. Prior anti-PD-1, anti-PD-L1 or anti-CTLA-4 therapy was permitted, and checkpoint inhibitors had been received by about two fifths of dose-escalation patients. Partial responses occurred in three dose-escalation patients: two with cutaneous melanoma and one with hepatocellular carcinoma. Peripheral TCRbeta sequencing aimed to test whether ivuxolimab altered TCR sequence diversity and caused clonal T-cell expansion. The monotherapy dose-escalation portion (N ≈ 56 patients) of the phase I ivuxolimab trial is reported in the paper.

To sequence the TCRbeta CDR3 region, genomic DNA was isolated from the sorted cells. The immunoSEQ Assay was used for sequencing of TCRbeta CDR3 regions. TCRdb retrieved this table from immuneACCESS and kept in-frame rearrangements only. Not all clones are present; in checked studies, unresolved V genes account for under half, and no reason is known for the remainder. This sample is represented by some 32,000 clones; 65% to 85% of them were singletons. Approximately 20% of the sample comes from the top ten. The CDR3 contains 10 residues, cysteine and phenylalanine counted. The only DNA kept is the CDR3, 30 bases in frame from the first base. Relative to germline, V is 7 bases shorter and J is 7 bases shorter, with 10 bases between their ends. The CDR1 and CDR2 encoded by the germline V gene (reference sequence) are GTSNPN and SVGIG. Beyond this particular receptor, the publication reports: At doses from 0.1 to 3.0 mg/kg, clonal expansion was seen in both CD4+ and CD8+ blood T cells between baseline and week 6. Low levels of normalized T-cell clonal expansion were also seen in some patients who did not respond. The antigen specificity of the peripheral T cells that underwent clonal expansion was not determined. After ivuxolimab, more expanded clones were found on average in CD8+ T cells than in CD4+ T cells. In the 0.1-3.0 mg/kg groups, partial responders were among the patients with the lowest normalized peripheral clonal expansion, particularly in CD8+ T cells.

Worth noting for this clone: What antigen it recognizes has not been identified. No clone much larger than this one lies a single base away; base qualities are absent.

The trial excluded patients who had a history of autoimmune disease or were on systemic immunosuppression. Peripheral blood for TCR sequencing was collected from all dose cohorts at baseline, on cycle 4 day 1, and on cycle 7 day 1. Samples came from an open-label, multicenter, first-in-human phase I dose-escalation trial of ivuxolimab. Adults with locally advanced or metastatic melanoma, renal cell, hepatocellular, or head and neck squamous cell carcinoma were enrolled in the trial. Before TCR sequencing, CD4+ and CD8+ T cells were separately sorted from peripheral blood. The source was CD4+ or CD8+ T cells sorted from blood, collected in a trial of the OX40 agonist ivuxolimab. In this chain, TRBV30 is recombined with TRBJ1-1; the D gene is perhaps TRBD1, on 5 matching bases. The sequence derives from an adult with an advanced solid tumor such as melanoma, head and neck, liver or kidney cancer. The sequenced DNA: TGTGCCTATTCCGGGGGTGAAGCTTTCTTT. Its protein reads: CAYSGGEAFF.